This TCR beta chain was recovered during a study of T-cell memory formation after mild COVID-19. Study-wide findings and caveats: A balance of CD4 and CD8 characterized clones contracting day 15 to 85, whereas later expanders leaned CD4+.

In the case of this clonotype: Its antigen is still unknown.

MiXCR, run by TCRdb on the 5' RACE reads, gives a single entry per CDR3 protein. The sample carries around 7,000 distinct CDR3 sequences, 50% to 75% recorded once. V gave up 5 bases and J gave up 4 bases; unmatched junction bases: 7. The CDR3 spans 17 residues. This receptor was taken from an adult who had mild COVID-19 (a few samples of this study predate the infection). Cell type and time point are not known. V is TRBV12-3 or TRBV12-4 and J is TRBJ2-6, with 11 bases that match TRBD1. The material sequenced was PBMCs or a T cell subset sorted from them (not recorded which). The CDR3 sequence is CASSPRTGGWGANVLTF. The CDR3 nucleotides are TGTGCCAGCAGTCCCCGGACAGGGGGCTGGGGGGCCAACGTCCTGACTTTC.